Sequencing of this TCR beta chain was carried out in a study of blood T cell repertoires in COVID-19. Overall study: Samples taken during acute and convalescent COVID-19 were collected in the United States, Italy and Spain. The analysed material was cDNA or gDNA that came from T cells, B-cell-depleted T cells, or PBMCs.

Authors' processing steps: The authors estimated nucleated cell counts from reference gene primer amplification. Profiling relied on immunoSEQ multiplex PCR, and the TCRdb table lists in-frame clones only, not all of them. V, J and clone size are taken as reported in that table, and D and trimming were inferred from the DNA itself. The sample includes a few hundred thousand clones, about nine tenths seen only once; the top ten take roughly 0.92%. Specimen: peripheral blood. The TCR was taken from a woman in her 40s who had recovered from COVID-19.

The CDR3 sequence: CAIKGTGVGTEAFF. The CDR3 nucleotides read TGTGCCATCAAGGGTACAGGGGTGGGCACTGAAGCTTTCTTT. This rearrangement joins TRBV10-3 to TRBJ1-1; 7 bases map to TRBD1. The length of the CDR3 is 14 residues. With 7 bases clipped from V and 4 bases from J, the junction kept 9 bases outside the gene matches. The germline V gene encodes CDR1 ENHRY and CDR2 SYGVKD.